The 8 T cell receptor beta chains reported below all come from one sample, sequenced in a study of control samples from healthy donors and cancer patients. Clones were sequenced by immunoSEQ multiplex PCR, and TCRdb holds only the in-frame ones, with some missing. The repertoire holds under 100,000 clones, with 85% to 90% as singletons. Material: PBMCs. The receptors here all came from a woman between 50 and 59 years old with colorectal cancer.

The chain links TRBV28 to TRBJ2-3, with TRBD1 matching 7 bases. Germline loops: CDR1 MDHEN, CDR2 SYDVKM. The CDR3 has 15 amino acids. V dropped 6 bases and J dropped 0; count of bases not matched to a gene: 6. The CDR3 DNA sequence: TGTGCCAGCAGCCCCGGGACAGTTAGCACAGATACGCAGTATTTT. This encodes CASSPGTVSTDTQYF.

The V and J genes are TRBV3-1 (or the pseudogene TRBV3-2) and TRBJ1-4; D is perhaps TRBD1 (6 bases). Germline assignment: CDR1 LGHDT and CDR2 YNNKEL (reference sequence). The CDR3 runs to 15 residues. V was pared by 1 base and J by 8 bases, with 14 bases between. The CDR3 reads CASSQGEIRGEKLFF. DNA of the CDR3: TGTGCCAGCAGCCAAGGGGAGATAAGGGGGGAAAAACTGTTTTTT.

This clone was detected only once. The rearrangement uses TRBV18 and TRBJ2-2; D uncertain. The CDR3 is 12 residues long. The ends were cut back, 5 bases at V and 8 bases at J, with 9 bases in the middle. In germline, CDR1 is KGHSH, CDR2 LQKENI. This CDR3 is CASSAYEGELFF. CDR3 sequence (DNA): TGTGCCAGCTCAGCCTATGAGGGGGAGCTGTTTTTT.

The V gene is TRBV9, the J gene TRBJ2-5; no clear D gene. Trimming left V 3 bases short and J 4 bases short, with 13 bases between. This CDR3 has 14 residues. CDR1 is SGDLS and CDR2 is YYNGEE in the germline V gene. Here the CDR3 DNA reads TGTGCCAGCAGCGATGTTGGGGTCGGAGAGACCCAGTACTTC. This encodes CASSDVGVGETQYF.

The gene calls are TRBV7-2 and TRBJ2-3; D is undetermined. Per germline, CDR1 SGHTA and CDR2 FQGNSA. The CDR3 contains 12 residues. The V end was cut by 4 bases, the J end by 1 base, with 3 bases between. Written as DNA, the CDR3 is TGTGCCAGCAGCTCCCGCACAGATACGCAGTATTTT. This encodes CASSSRTDTQYF.

The V gene is TRBV18, the J gene TRBJ2-5; weak D call: TRBD2 (5 bases). The CDR3 contains 14 residues. Deletions cut 4 bases from V and 5 bases from J, with 14 bases between. The germline gives CDR1 KGHSH, CDR2 LQKENI. The CDR3 region is CASSRNTREETQYF. DNA for the CDR3: TGTGCCAGCTCACGCAATACTAGGGAGGAGACCCAGTACTTC.

The CDR3 sequence: CSVENRLRGVAYEQYV. The CDR3 coding sequence is TGCAGCGTTGAAAATCGACTACGGGGTGTCGCCTACGAGCAGTACGTC. V and J are TRBV29-1 and TRBJ2-7, with D maybe TRBD2 (5 bases). V was pared by 2 bases and J by 2 bases, with 19 bases between. CDR3 length: 16 amino acids. Germline assignment: CDR1 SQVTM and CDR2 ANQGSEA.

The genes are TRBV21-1 and TRBJ2-7; the table names TRBD1, a call not compared with the DNA. TRBV21-1 is reported as a pseudogene. The length of the CDR3 is 13 residues. The CDR3 loop is CASSKDSSYEQYV. CDR3 DNA sequence: TGTGCCAGCAGCAAAGACAGCTCCTACGAGCAGTACGTC.